This TCR beta chain comes out of a study of T cell clonality in common variable immunodeficiency (dated by TCRdb to 2013 to 2016). Results and caveats for the whole study, not just this receptor: Reportedly, TCRbeta sequences from CVID had fewer deletions and N-nucleotide insertions, and highly modified clones with 13 or more V deletions were absent from CVID. Compared with healthy controls, CVID subjects showed increased TCRbeta clonality (t-test p = 0.018), a feature most characteristic of about a third of subjects. Differences among patients in the CVID cohort limited the correlations between repertoire features and clinical complications. Even though DNA input was the same, control samples had an average of about 81,820 unique sequences each, compared with 25,000 to 35,000 in CVID samples. The authors noted that sequencing repertoires of T cell subpopulations would be needed to clarify what caused the increased clonality in CVID. Healthy controls shared more TCRbeta clones with each other than CVID subjects shared among themselves (p < 0.0001).

Most CVID patients and most healthy controls were of Caucasian heritage. Heparinized peripheral whole blood samples of about 4.5 to 8.5 ml were collected from each donor. TCRbeta CDR3 repertoires were sequenced from genomic DNA of adults with common variable immune deficiency (CVID) and healthy adult controls. The control group comprised 22 healthy adult volunteers, some 12 female and about ten male, aged about 23 to 66 years with a mean age of around 37. Diluted blood was density-centrifuged over Hypaque 1077 or Ficoll-Paque to isolate peripheral blood mononuclear cells. Genomic DNA was obtained from unsorted mononuclear cells using either Qiagen column purification or a centrifugation-based method. This clone was seen at least ten times. This receptor's antigen is unknown. For sequencing input, CVID and control samples contributed equivalent amounts of genomic DNA. For every sample, a 60 bp segment covering the rearranged TCRbeta CDR3 region was amplified and then sequenced. The immunoSEQ assay, a bias-corrected multiplex PCR with high-throughput sequencing, was employed for TCRbeta amplification. On the authors' methods: Every unique nucleotide sequence counted as a clone and was annotated with V, D and J genes, copy number and frequency. Sequences were labeled productive if in frame, and non-productive if out of frame or containing stop codons. As previously described, Shannon's entropy was used to calculate clonality. The predicted amino acid sequences of productive clones were used to derive mean CDR3 Kyte-Doolittle hydropathy. Hierarchical clustering of scaled V gene usage was performed with the R hclust function using Manhattan distance and complete linkage. Clone sharing by CDR3 amino acid sequence was assessed by resampling 12 repertoires per group over 100 rounds. Repertoires were searched for 65 to 75 published EBV-specific and nearly 250 published CMV-specific TCRbeta sequences. Analysis left out a couple of CVID samples that produced under 10,000 sequences, so 40 to 45 CVID repertoires remained. TCRdb carries this immuneACCESS record with in-frame sequences only. Its versions omit some clonotypes, under half of them owing to an unresolved V gene in the studies checked, with the rest unexplained. V, J and clone size are those of that table, while D and trimming were read from the DNA. In this sample the table shows about 39,000 clones, and no singletons are among them. The ten largest account for approximately 2.6% of the sample.

The sample taken for sequencing was peripheral blood mononuclear cells. This receptor was identified in a person aged 18 to 75 in good health.

The sequenced part of the CDR3 DNA is TGCAGTGCTACTCCGACTAGCGGGAGGATGATTGAG. It codes for CSATPTSGRMIE. The full CDR3 sequence reads CSATPTSGRMIEQFF. The V and J segments used are TRBV20-1 and TRBJ2-1; a stretch of 13 junction bases matches TRBD2. The read terminates 3 residues before the CDR3 end, so the remaining end is supplied by the germline J gene. Reading from cysteine to phenylalanine, the CDR3 counts 15 amino acids. Only the CDR3 bases that were read are kept: 36 of them, in frame from base 1. Germline trimming: 4 bases from V, 9 bases from J; junction bases outside gene matches: 9. Sequences DFQATT (CDR1) and SNEGSKA (CDR2) are obtained from the germline V gene (reference sequence).